This T cell receptor beta chain was found in a study of OX40 agonist ivuxolimab in advanced cancers. Data came from immunoSEQ multiplex PCR; TCRdb stores just in-frame clones and leaves some out. The table has around 67,000 clones, 65% to 85% seen once. Concerning this clone itself: Its antigen is unidentified.

The CDR3 is 15 amino acids. Germline-derived CDR1 and CDR2 are MGHRA and YSYEKL. After removal of 0 bases from V and 4 bases from J, the junction contained 4 bases not matched to a gene. Study results and limitations: Dose levels from 0.1 to 3.0 mg/kg saw CD4+ and CD8+ blood T cells expand clonally by week 6. There were also nonresponders showing low normalized T-cell clonal expansion.

The sequence came from an adult with an advanced solid tumor such as melanoma, head and neck, liver or kidney cancer. J is TRBJ1-1 and V is TRBV4-1; 8 positions match TRBD1. The sample was CD4+ or CD8+ T cells sorted from blood, taken in a trial of the OX40 agonist ivuxolimab. CDR3 DNA sequence: TGCGCCAGCAGCCAAGACAGGGGGCCGGGCACTGAAGCTTTCTTT. Protein: CASSQDRGPGTEAFF.